Reported below is one T cell receptor beta chain. The data belong to a study of blood T cell repertoires in COVID-19. Germline V gene data show CDR1 as MNHEY and CDR2 as SVGEGT. This CDR3 is 14 amino acids long. The V and J ends lost 5 bases and 1 base respectively, with 11 bases between them. Clones were sequenced by immunoSEQ multiplex PCR, and TCRdb holds only the in-frame ones, with some missing. This table has about 100,000 clones, more than 75% appearing once. V and J are TRBV6-2 or TRBV6-3 and TRBJ2-5, with D tentatively TRBD1 (6 bases). The source material was peripheral blood. The TCR sequence derives from a man younger than 40 in a cohort sampled during active COVID-19. The CDR3 coding sequence is TGTGCCAGCAGTCACCGGGACATCCAAGAGACCCAGTACTTC. Translating gives CASSHRDIQETQYF.